This is a list of T cell receptor beta chains from one sample in a study of blood T cell repertoires in COVID-19. Here immunoSEQ multiplex PCR was the method, and the copy in TCRdb shows in-frame clones only, minus some. The sample yields about 240,000 clones, around four fifths seen once. The source material was peripheral blood. The origin of the receptors is a man aged 30 to 45 who had recovered from COVID-19. The CDR3 runs from the conserved cysteine through the conserved F or W. D genes are given only for firm matches. Rows may omit the clone size; those that give it use once, few, many or a size class.

j_call: TRBJ2-2; clone_size: .; v_call: TRBV4-2; d_call: TRBD2; cdr3_nt: TGTGCCAGCAGCTACCTAGCGGGGTCCAACACCGGGGAGCTGTTTTTT; cdr3_aa: CASSYLAGSNTGELFF
j_call: TRBJ2-1; clone_size: .; v_call: TRBV7-8; d_call: TRBD1; cdr3_nt: TGTGCCAGCAGCTTAGGTCGAGACAGGGGGCCTAACAATGAGCAGTTCTTC; cdr3_aa: CASSLGRDRGPNNEQFF
j_call: TRBJ1-3; clone_size: .; v_call: TRBV15; d_call: .; cdr3_nt: TGTGCCTCAACTAGGGGTGGGACAATACAGGGAAACACCATATATTTT; cdr3_aa: CASTRGGTIQGNTIYF
j_call: TRBJ2-5; clone_size: .; v_call: TRBV12-3/TRBV12-4; d_call: .; cdr3_nt: TGTGCCAGCAGTTCCGTCGACAGTGACAACTACTTC; cdr3_aa: CASSSVDSDNYF
j_call: TRBJ1-1; clone_size: once; v_call: TRBV11-2; d_call: TRBD1; cdr3_nt: TGTGCCAGCAGCTTACAAGGACAGGGGACAACTAACACTGAAGCTTTCTTT; cdr3_aa: CASSLQGQGTTNTEAFF
j_call: TRBJ1-1; clone_size: few; v_call: TRBV3-1/TRBV3-2; d_call: .; cdr3_nt: TGTGCCAGCAGCCTTGAGAAATACACTGAAGCTTTCTTT; cdr3_aa: CASSLEKYTEAFF
j_call: TRBJ2-2; clone_size: once; v_call: TRBV24-1; d_call: .; cdr3_nt: TGTGCCACCAGTAGGGAGGCCGGGGAGCTGTTTTTT; cdr3_aa: CATSREAGELFF
j_call: TRBJ1-2; clone_size: .; v_call: TRBV29-1; d_call: .; cdr3_nt: TGCAGCGCGACAGCCGATGGCTACACCTTC; cdr3_aa: CSATADGYTF
j_call: TRBJ1-5; clone_size: .; v_call: TRBV13; d_call: .; cdr3_nt: TGTGCCAGCAGCCCCGGACAGCGAATACCCCCCGAGCATTTT; cdr3_aa: CASSPGQRIPPEHF
j_call: TRBJ1-1; clone_size: .; v_call: TRBV23-1; d_call: .; cdr3_nt: TGCGCCAGCAGTCCTAACCCCCGAGGGGGAACTGAAGCTTTCTTT; cdr3_aa: CASSPNPRGGTEAFF
j_call: TRBJ1-4; clone_size: .; v_call: TRBV7-8; d_call: TRBD1; cdr3_nt: TGTGCCAGCAGCTTATTGACAGGGGGGAATGAAAAACTGTTTTTT; cdr3_aa: CASSLLTGGNEKLFF
j_call: TRBJ2-5; clone_size: .; v_call: TRBV7-7; d_call: TRBD1; cdr3_nt: TGTGCCAGCAGCTTAGGGGGGGACAGGGGGCTGGAGACCCAGTACTTC; cdr3_aa: CASSLGGDRGLETQYF
j_call: TRBJ1-1; clone_size: .; v_call: TRBV7-9; d_call: .; cdr3_nt: TGTGCCAGCAGACCCTACTCCGGGGGGACTGAAGCTTTCTTT; cdr3_aa: CASRPYSGGTEAFF
j_call: TRBJ2-3; clone_size: .; v_call: TRBV18; d_call: .; cdr3_nt: TGTGCCAGCTCGCAGGACTCATCGCACGATACGCAGTATTTT; cdr3_aa: CASSQDSSHDTQYF
j_call: TRBJ2-5; clone_size: .; v_call: TRBV2; d_call: .; cdr3_nt: TGTGCCAGCAGCTTAGCCGGGAGACACCAAGAGACCCAGTACTTC; cdr3_aa: CASSLAGRHQETQYF
j_call: TRBJ2-1; clone_size: .; v_call: TRBV18; d_call: TRBD1; cdr3_nt: TGTGCCAGCTCACCCCCGAGACAGGGGCTCGTGGATGAGCAGTTCTTC; cdr3_aa: CASSPPRQGLVDEQFF
j_call: TRBJ2-5; clone_size: .; v_call: TRBV12-3/TRBV12-4; d_call: .; cdr3_nt: TGTGCCAGCAGTTTCAGATTAGAGACCCAGTACTTC; cdr3_aa: CASSFRLETQYF
j_call: TRBJ1-1; clone_size: .; v_call: TRBV7-2; d_call: .; cdr3_nt: TGTGCCAGCAGCTCCAGGGGGAACACTGAAGCTTTCTTT; cdr3_aa: CASSSRGNTEAFF
j_call: TRBJ1-1; clone_size: .; v_call: TRBV25-1; d_call: .; cdr3_nt: TGTGCCAGCAGTGATTCCCCCGACACTGAAGCTTTCTTT; cdr3_aa: CASSDSPDTEAFF
j_call: TRBJ2-7; clone_size: .; v_call: TRBV12-1; d_call: .; cdr3_nt: TGTGCCAGCAGCTTAGGAGGGTCCTACGAGCAGTATTTC; cdr3_aa: CASSLGGSYEQYF
j_call: TRBJ1-2; clone_size: few; v_call: TRBV28; d_call: TRBD1; cdr3_nt: TGTGCCAGCAGTCCCGGGACAGGGCCGGACTATGGCTACACCTTC; cdr3_aa: CASSPGTGPDYGYTF
j_call: TRBJ1-5; clone_size: .; v_call: TRBV6-5; d_call: .; cdr3_nt: TGTGCCAGCAGTCTCCAGTATAGCAATCAGCCCCAGCATTTT; cdr3_aa: CASSLQYSNQPQHF
j_call: TRBJ1-2; clone_size: .; v_call: TRBV28; d_call: .; cdr3_nt: TGTGCCACTAATACGGGGGAAGGTGGCTACACCTTC; cdr3_aa: CATNTGEGGYTF
j_call: TRBJ2-3; clone_size: once; v_call: TRBV9; d_call: .; cdr3_nt: TGTGCCAGCAATCCGGGACTCAAATCAGATACGCAGTATTTT; cdr3_aa: CASNPGLKSDTQYF
j_call: TRBJ1-2; clone_size: .; v_call: TRBV10-2; d_call: .; cdr3_nt: TGCGCCAGCAGGAGCGCGGGACCCCAAGCTGGTGGCTACACCTTC; cdr3_aa: CASRSAGPQAGGYTF
j_call: TRBJ1-3; clone_size: .; v_call: TRBV6-5; d_call: TRBD1; cdr3_nt: TGTGCCAGCAGTTACGATCAGGGGGCTTCTGGAAACACCATATATTTT; cdr3_aa: CASSYDQGASGNTIYF
j_call: TRBJ2-7; clone_size: .; v_call: TRBV27; d_call: .; cdr3_nt: TGTGCCAGCAGTAGGCAGGAAGGCTCCTACGAGCAGTACTTC; cdr3_aa: CASSRQEGSYEQYF
j_call: TRBJ1-5; clone_size: .; v_call: TRBV19; d_call: .; cdr3_nt: TGTGCCAGTAGTATCAGTAGCAATCAGCCCCAGCATTTT; cdr3_aa: CASSISSNQPQHF
j_call: TRBJ1-3; clone_size: .; v_call: TRBV2; d_call: .; cdr3_nt: TGTGCCAGCAACACACAGGGATCAGGAAACACCATATATTTT; cdr3_aa: CASNTQGSGNTIYF
j_call: TRBJ2-1; clone_size: .; v_call: TRBV3-1/TRBV3-2; d_call: .; cdr3_nt: TGTGCCAGCAGCCAAGAAAACCGGGTCCTCTTC; cdr3_aa: CASSQENRVLF
j_call: TRBJ2-1; clone_size: .; v_call: TRBV9; d_call: TRBD1; cdr3_nt: TGTGCCAGCAGCCCGGGACAGGGAGGCCCCTACAATGAGCAGTTCTTC; cdr3_aa: CASSPGQGGPYNEQFF
j_call: TRBJ2-2; clone_size: .; v_call: TRBV7-8; d_call: .; cdr3_nt: TGTGCCAGCAGCTCCCCCGGGCCCAGGGGCGGGGAGCTGTTTTTT; cdr3_aa: CASSSPGPRGGELFF
j_call: TRBJ2-7; clone_size: .; v_call: TRBV5-1; d_call: .; cdr3_nt: TGCGCCAGCAGCCTACCCGGAGGCAGCTACGAGCAGTACTTC; cdr3_aa: CASSLPGGSYEQYF
j_call: TRBJ2-3; clone_size: .; v_call: TRBV7-3; d_call: .; cdr3_nt: TGTGCCAGCAGCCCCCGCGGCACAGATACGCAGTATTTT; cdr3_aa: CASSPRGTDTQYF
j_call: TRBJ2-1; clone_size: .; v_call: TRBV29-1; d_call: .; cdr3_nt: TGCAGCGTTGAATCTAGCGCCGAGCAGTTCTTC; cdr3_aa: CSVESSAEQFF
j_call: TRBJ1-1; clone_size: .; v_call: TRBV4-1; d_call: .; cdr3_nt: TGCGCCAGCAGCCACGCGTCGGGAGGTACTGAAGCTTTCTTT; cdr3_aa: CASSHASGGTEAFF
j_call: TRBJ1-4; clone_size: .; v_call: TRBV28; d_call: TRBD1; cdr3_nt: TGTGCCAGCAGTGATACTGGACAGGGCGGGACTAATGAAAAACTGTTTTTT; cdr3_aa: CASSDTGQGGTNEKLFF
j_call: TRBJ2-1; clone_size: .; v_call: TRBV19; d_call: .; cdr3_nt: TGTGCCAGTAGTACCGCCTGGGGCGGTGAGCAGTTCTTC; cdr3_aa: CASSTAWGGEQFF
j_call: TRBJ2-3; clone_size: once; v_call: TRBV4-2; d_call: .; cdr3_nt: TGTGCCAGCAGCCCAAGCAAACCCACAGATACGCAGTATTTT; cdr3_aa: CASSPSKPTDTQYF
j_call: TRBJ2-3; clone_size: .; v_call: TRBV25-1; d_call: TRBD1; cdr3_nt: TGTGCCAGCAGTGGACGGACAGGGATGGAAGATACGCAGTATTTT; cdr3_aa: CASSGRTGMEDTQYF
j_call: TRBJ2-6; clone_size: .; v_call: TRBV10-3; d_call: .; cdr3_nt: TGTGCCATCAGTATATCTCGGGAGACTGGGGCCAACGTCCTGACTTTC; cdr3_aa: CAISISRETGANVLTF
j_call: TRBJ1-5; clone_size: many; v_call: TRBV10-2; d_call: .; cdr3_nt: TGCGCCAGCAGTGAGCAAGCCAGGGCTTTCCTTGGCGATCAGCCCCAGCATTTT; cdr3_aa: CASSEQARAFLGDQPQHF
j_call: TRBJ2-3; clone_size: .; v_call: TRBV28; d_call: TRBD2; cdr3_nt: TGTGCCAGCACTAGCGGGGCGAATACGCAGTATTTT; cdr3_aa: CASTSGANTQYF
j_call: TRBJ1-5; clone_size: .; v_call: TRBV7-2; d_call: .; cdr3_nt: TGTGCCAGCAGCTTAGTTTTCGGGGTTGGTCAGCCCCAGCATTTT; cdr3_aa: CASSLVFGVGQPQHF
j_call: TRBJ2-3; clone_size: once; v_call: TRBV7-9; d_call: .; cdr3_nt: TGTGCCAGCAGCCCCGGGAATCAGGCAGATACGCAGTATTTT; cdr3_aa: CASSPGNQADTQYF
j_call: TRBJ1-1; clone_size: .; v_call: TRBV4-1; d_call: TRBD1; cdr3_nt: TGCGCCAGCAGCCAAGGGGACAGGGTGAACACTGAAGCTTTCTTT; cdr3_aa: CASSQGDRVNTEAFF
j_call: TRBJ1-1; clone_size: .; v_call: TRBV4-2; d_call: .; cdr3_nt: TGTGCCAGCAGCCCCGCCGGGGTTATGAACACTGAAGCTTTCTTT; cdr3_aa: CASSPAGVMNTEAFF
j_call: TRBJ2-2; clone_size: .; v_call: TRBV5-1; d_call: .; cdr3_nt: TGCGCCAGCAGCTTGGTAGGAAGGAGGGGCACCGGGGAGCTGTTTTTT; cdr3_aa: CASSLVGRRGTGELFF
j_call: TRBJ1-1; clone_size: once; v_call: TRBV7-9; d_call: .; cdr3_nt: TGTGCCAGCAGCTCAGGGGAGACCACTGAAGCTTTCTTT; cdr3_aa: CASSSGETTEAFF
j_call: TRBJ1-4; clone_size: once; v_call: TRBV5-1; d_call: TRBD1; cdr3_nt: TGCGCCAGCAGCTTCGGGACAGCTCCAAATGAAAAACTGTTTTTT; cdr3_aa: CASSFGTAPNEKLFF
j_call: TRBJ1-4; clone_size: .; v_call: TRBV4-1; d_call: .; cdr3_nt: TGCGCCAGCAGTCTCGGGGGAGGCGGGGCAACTAATGAAAAACTGTTTTTT; cdr3_aa: CASSLGGGGATNEKLFF
j_call: TRBJ1-4; clone_size: few; v_call: TRBV27; d_call: TRBD1; cdr3_nt: TGTGCCAGCAGTTTATTCCCAATAGGACAGGGGGCGCTTGGTGAAAAACTGTTTTTT; cdr3_aa: CASSLFPIGQGALGEKLFF
j_call: TRBJ1-4; clone_size: .; v_call: TRBV19; d_call: .; cdr3_nt: TGTGCCAGTAGTATTACTGCAACTAATGAAAAACTGTTTTTT; cdr3_aa: CASSITATNEKLFF
j_call: TRBJ2-5; clone_size: .; v_call: TRBV7-6; d_call: TRBD1; cdr3_nt: TGTGCCAGCAGCCTCAACCCGAGGACAGGGGAGGGTGAGGAGACCCAGTACTTC; cdr3_aa: CASSLNPRTGEGEETQYF
j_call: TRBJ2-2; clone_size: .; v_call: TRBV5-1; d_call: .; cdr3_nt: TGCGCCAGCAGCTTTTTAACTAACCTACAAGGTTCGAGGGAGCTGTTTTTT; cdr3_aa: CASSFLTNLQGSRELFF
j_call: TRBJ1-4; clone_size: .; v_call: TRBV7-3; d_call: .; cdr3_nt: TGTGCCAGCAGCGAAACAGGGCGGGCTAATGAAAAACTGTTTTTT; cdr3_aa: CASSETGRANEKLFF
j_call: TRBJ1-2; clone_size: .; v_call: TRBV3-1/TRBV3-2; d_call: .; cdr3_nt: TGTGCCAGCAGCCAAGATCCTTTGAGGGTCTATGGCTACACCTTC; cdr3_aa: CASSQDPLRVYGYTF
j_call: TRBJ1-6; clone_size: few; v_call: TRBV15; d_call: .; cdr3_nt: TGTGCCACCAGCAGAGATTTATTACCCAGGGGTTCACCCCTCCACTTT; cdr3_aa: CATSRDLLPRGSPLHF